Sequencing of this TCR beta chain was carried out in a study of blood T cell repertoires in COVID-19. The overall study: Italy, Spain and the United States were the sources of the convalescent and acute COVID-19 samples. In each case, the material was cDNA or gDNA derived from T cells, B-cell-depleted T cells, or PBMCs.

CDR1 and CDR2 (germline): SGHAT, FQNNGV. CDR3 length: 16 residues. Unmatched junction bases numbered 8, after V lost 1 base and J lost 3 bases. In the source study's methods: Reference gene primer amplification yielded estimated nucleated cell counts. Method: immunoSEQ multiplex PCR; TCRdb's copy keeps in-frame clones and lacks some. V, J and clone size are taken as reported in that table, and D and trimming were inferred from the DNA itself. The sample has 300,000 to 350,000 clones; around 87% are singletons. The sequence was collected from a woman in her thirties or forties with COVID-19, enrolled during active disease. The rearrangement uses TRBV11-2 and TRBJ2-7; TRBD1 matches 8 bases. Sequenced material: peripheral blood. The CDR3 loop is CASSLGPAGTGYEQYF. CDR3 nucleotides: TGTGCCAGCAGCTTAGGACCGGCTGGGACAGGCTACGAGCAGTACTTC.